The clone carrying this T cell receptor (beta chain) occurred many times. CDR3 length: 15 amino acids. Germline V gives CDR1 DFQATT, CDR2 SNEGSKA (reference sequence). J was trimmed by 1 base and V by 0 bases; bases with no gene match: 5. RNA transcripts were the template for amplifying TCR beta CDR3 regions. The TCR CDR3 first-round RT-PCR relied on the HTBI primer set. MiXCR, run by TCRdb on the multiplex PCR reads, gives a single entry per CDR3 protein. This sample has roughly 510,000 distinct CDR3 sequences, with 20% found just once. These data come from a study of T cells in Graves' hyperthyroidism and ophthalmopathy.

The gene calls are TRBV20-1 and TRBJ2-7, with 8 bases fitting TRBD2. The source of this sequence is a man aged 18 to 29 with Graves' hyperthyroidism. Material: blood. The CDR3 nucleotides read TGCAGTGCTAGAGATGTACCTAGCGGGTCCTACGAGCAGTACTTC. Translation gives CSARDVPSGSYEQYF.